A single sample is the source of the 30 T cell receptor beta chains below, sequenced in a study of T cells in Graves' hyperthyroidism and ophthalmopathy. TCR beta CDR3 regions were amplified from RNA transcripts. The TCR CDR3 first-round RT-PCR relied on the HTBI primer set. From the multiplex PCR reads, TCRdb called clonotypes with MiXCR, one entry per CDR3 protein. Here the sample spans around 35,000 distinct CDR3 sequences, 52% being singletons. The sequencing input was blood. The receptor source for this set is a woman between 40 and 55 years old with Graves' ophthalmopathy.

This clonotype came up once. In DNA, the CDR3 is TGTGCCAGCAGCTTAGATATAGCGGGAGGAAGGGAGCAGTACTTC. As protein: CASSLDIAGGREQYF. V is TRBV7-2 and J is TRBJ2-7; 10 bases agree with TRBD2. The germline gives CDR1 SGHTA, CDR2 FQGNSA. This CDR3 is built from 15 residues. Trimming took 1 base from V and 7 from J; bases not matched to a gene: 7.

This clonotype has a handful of counts. The chain has TRBV28 and TRBJ2-3; D not resolved. The CDR3 has 15 residues. V lost 7 bases and J 3 bases, leaving 17 bases between the germline ends. Germline-derived CDR1 and CDR2 are MDHEN and SYDVKM. CDR3 sequence (DNA): TGTGCCAGCACCCTCATGGGCATCAAAACAGATACGCAGTATTTT. Encoded protein: CASTLMGIKTDTQYF.

This clonotype is medium-sized within its sample. The rearrangement uses TRBV20-1 and TRBJ2-5; no reliable D call. The V and J ends lost 4 bases and 0 bases respectively, with 3 bases between them. The CDR3 covers 11 residues. Germline V gene sequence: CDR1 DFQATT, CDR2 SNEGSKA (reference sequence). In nucleotides, the CDR3 is TGCAGTGCTACATACCAAGAGACCCAGTACTTC. It encodes CSATYQETQYF.

The chain is built from TRBV20-1 and TRBJ1-6; TRBD1 might be the D (5 bases). V was shortened by 2 bases and J by 5 bases, with 10 bases between the two germline ends. CDR3 length: 14 amino acids. Germline-derived CDR1 and CDR2 are DFQATT and SNEGSKA (reference sequence). The CDR3 spells CSARLGLHNSPLHF. In DNA, the CDR3 is TGCAGTGCTAGACTGGGGCTCCATAATTCACCCCTCCACTTT.

By its share, this clonotype is medium-sized. This sequence joins TRBV15 and TRBJ2-7; D unresolved. The CDR3 runs to 15 residues. V was shortened by 0 bases and J by 3 bases, with 12 bases between the two germline ends. The germline V gene has CDR1 LNHNV and CDR2 YYDKDF (reference sequence). The CDR3 sequence is CATSRDLGFSYEQYF. DNA of the CDR3: TGTGCCACCAGCAGAGATTTGGGATTTAGCTACGAGCAGTACTTC. Supplemented by reference TRBV15 and TRBJ2-7, the full variable domain reads DAMVIQNPRYQVTQFGKPVTLSCSQTLNHNVMYWYQQKSSQAPKLLFHYYDKDFNNEADTPDNFQSRRPNTSFCFLDIRSPGLGDTAMYLCATSRDLGFSYEQYFGPGTRLTVT.

This clonotype was recorded at least ten times. This chain uses TRBV12-3 or TRBV12-4 with TRBJ1-2, with unresolved D. The CDR3 contains 13 residues. Deletions cut 2 bases from V and 6 bases from J, with 10 bases between. The CDR3 loop is CASSLMGSDGYTF. The CDR3 DNA reads as TGTGCCAGCAGTTTAATGGGATCTGATGGCTACACCTTC.

This chain links TRBV7-9 with TRBJ1-2, with 9 bases matching TRBD1. Germline values: CDR1 SEHNR, CDR2 FQNEAQ (reference sequence). This CDR3 contains 15 residues. V gave up 1 base and J gave up 11 bases; unmatched junction bases: 11. DNA for the CDR3: TGTGCCAGCAGCTTAGAGGGGTCGAACAGGGGGCATTACACCTTC. Protein sequence: CASSLEGSNRGHYTF.

V gene TRBV7-2 combines with J gene TRBJ2-5; 10 bases line up with TRBD1. Trimming removed 5 bases from V and 4 bases from J; junction bases left unmatched: 4. The CDR3 runs to 14 residues. Per the germline V gene, CDR1 is SGHTA and CDR2 is FQGNSA. CDR3 in DNA: TGTGCCAGCAGCCTAAGGGACAGGGGAGAGACCCAGTACTTC. It translates to CASSLRDRGETQYF. Complete variable domain (other parts from reference TRBV7-2 and TRBJ2-5): GAGVSQSPSNKVTEKGKDVELRCDPISGHTALYWYRQSLGQGLEFLIYFQGNSAPDKSGLPSDRFSAERTGGSVSTLTIQRTQQEDSAVYLCASSLRDRGETQYFGPGTRLLVL.

There are many counts of this clonotype. A much larger clone differs from this one at a single base, so this may be a read error. The chain recombines TRBV7-2 with TRBJ2-5; TRBD2 agrees at 10 bases. CDR3 length equals 14 residues. Looked up from germline, CDR1 is SGHTA and CDR2 is FQGNSA. CDR3 protein: CASSLTSGQEAQYF. The CDR3 region has the DNA TGTGCCAGCAGTCTGACTAGCGGGCAAGAGGCCCAGTACTTC.

The rearrangement joins TRBV29-1 to TRBJ1-2; no clear D gene. In germline, CDR1 is SQVTM, CDR2 ANQGSEA. This CDR3 is 11 amino acids long. V dropped 8 bases and J dropped 2 bases, with 9 bases sitting between them. For the CDR3, the DNA is TGCAGCAGTTCAGACAACTATGGCTACACCTTC. Its protein product is CSSSDNYGYTF.

The chain is built from TRBV12-3 or TRBV12-4 and TRBJ2-5, with D possibly called TRBD1 or TRBD2 (7 bases each). The CDR3 length is 13 residues. Trimming pared 10 bases from V and 3 bases from J, leaving 15 bases between. The CDR3 loop is CAIGGGTEETQYF. In nucleotides, the CDR3 is TGTGCCATTGGGGGGGGGACAGAAGAGACCCAGTACTTC.

The table lists this clonotype with a count of one. This chain connects TRBV10-1 to TRBJ2-7; D gene ambiguous. In germline, CDR1 is WNHNN, CDR2 SYGVQD (reference sequence). The CDR3 sequence is 15 residues long. The V gene lost 3 bases and the J gene lost 0 bases, with 12 bases spanning the gap. The CDR3 spells CASSERLGSSYEQYF. The DNA of the CDR3 is TGCGCCAGCAGTGAACGACTGGGGTCCTCCTACGAGCAGTACTTC.

This chain links TRBV20-1 with TRBJ2-7; the match to TRBD1 covers 11 bases. Germline CDR1 reads DFQATT; CDR2 reads SNEGSKA (reference sequence). This CDR3 has 12 amino acids. V shed 5 bases and J 5 bases; nucleotides not matched to a gene: 2. CDR3 in amino acids: CSAQDRGHEQYF. The CDR3 coding sequence is TGCAGTGCTCAGGACAGGGGGCACGAGCAGTACTTC.

This clonotype was picked up many times. V usage is TRBV7-3 and J usage is TRBJ2-6; the match to TRBD1 covers 7 bases. Germline CDR1 SGHTA, CDR2 FQGTGA. The CDR3 is made up of 16 amino acids. The J segment lost 4 bases and the V segment lost 0 bases, leaving 3 bases of the junction unmatched. As DNA, the CDR3 is TGTGCCAGCAGCTTAACACAGGGGCAAGGGGCCAACGTCCTGACTTTC. This gives the protein CASSLTQGQGANVLTF.

For this clonotype: The conserved phenylalanine or tryptophan normally closing the CDR3 is absent here, so this likely arose from a read error. This chain connects TRBV7-8 to TRBJ2-1; 7 nucleotides align to TRBD1. Germline V gene data show CDR1 as SGHVS and CDR2 as FQNEAQ. This CDR3 region has 13 residues. CDR3 sequence (DNA): TGTGCCAGCAGCTTAGCAGGGGGCAATCAGCAGTTCTGC. Residues: CASSLAGGNQQFC.

This clonotype was recorded many times. The chain combines TRBV7-9 with TRBJ2-3; unclear D gene. Germline V gene sequence: CDR1 SEHNR, CDR2 FQNEAQ (reference sequence). Deletions cut 2 bases from V and 2 bases from J, with 8 bases between. The CDR3 length is 14 residues. The CDR3 sequence is CASSLKHTTDTQYF. The DNA for the CDR3 is TGTGCCAGCAGCTTAAAACACACCACAGATACGCAGTATTTT.

Turning to this clonotype: A much larger clone sits a single nucleotide away, making a read error possible. The J gene is TRBJ2-3, the V gene TRBV6-1; D possibly corresponds to TRBD1 (5 bases). Germline V CDR1 and CDR2: MNHNS, SASEGT. CDR3 length equals 19 residues. The CDR3 reads CAISEARGELPKFTDTQYF. CDR3 bases: TGTGCCATCAGTGAAGCTAGGGGCGAACTGCCCAAATTCACAGATACGCAGTATTTT.

This clonotype was recorded at least ten times. V is TRBV9 and J is TRBJ2-5; D could derive from TRBD1 or TRBD2 (6 bases each). The CDR3 consists of 14 residues. CDR1 SGDLS and CDR2 YYNGEE come from the germline V gene. Trimming removed 1 base from V and 4 bases from J, with 11 bases in between. The DNA of the CDR3 is TGTGCCAGCAGCGTATCCGAGGGGGGAGAGACCCAGTACTTC. Encoded protein: CASSVSEGGETQYF.

About this clonotype: A much larger clone is a single base away; this may be a read error. This rearrangement joins TRBV8-2 to TRBJ2-3. TRBV8-2 is a pseudogene. The CDR3 has 14 residues. CDR3 protein: CGSSSSMVVDTQYF. The CDR3 DNA sequence: TGTGGCAGCAGTTCATCAATGGTGGTAGATACGCAGTATTTT.

This clonotype has only one observation. The V and J genes are TRBV5-1 and TRBJ1-1, with D hard to call. The CDR3 has 13 amino acids. Per the germline V gene, CDR1 is SGHRS and CDR2 is YFSETQ. Trimming pared 6 bases from V and 11 bases from J, leaving 20 bases between. The CDR3 region is CASTPGFEIEAFF. CDR3 DNA: TGCGCCAGCACCCCCGGGTTTGAAATTGAGGCTTTCTTT. Supplemented by reference TRBV5-1 and TRBJ1-1, the full variable domain reads KAGVTQTPRYLIKTRGQQVTLSCSPISGHRSVSWYQQTPGQGLQFLFEYFSETQRNKGNFPGRFSGRQFSNSRSEMNVSTLELGDSALYLCASTPGFEIEAFFGQGTRLTVV.

As to this clonotype: Mismatch with germline at one junction end may stem from a read error. DNA for the CDR3: TGTGCCAGAAGCTTGGGGCAGGGGTATGCTGAAGCTTTCTTT. Its translation: CARSLGQGYAEAFF. The chain recombines TRBV7-9 with TRBJ1-1, with D perhaps TRBD1 (6 bases). The CDR3 extends over 14 amino acids. In germline, CDR1 is SEHNR, CDR2 FQNEAQ (reference sequence).

The chain employs TRBV20-1 and TRBJ2-5, with TRBD2 matching 7 bases. Trimming cost V 3 bases and J 2 bases; bases outside gene matches: 6. This CDR3 has 14 residues. The germline gives CDR1 DFQATT, CDR2 SNEGSKA (reference sequence). CDR3 loop: CSASGGDPQETQYF. CDR3 DNA: TGCAGTGCTAGTGGGGGGGACCCTCAAGAGACCCAGTACTTC.

In this sample, this clonotype is medium-sized. The V and J genes are TRBV20-1 and TRBJ2-7, with a weak D call TRBD2 (5 bases). Germline values: CDR1 DFQATT, CDR2 SNEGSKA (reference sequence). The length of the CDR3 is 13 residues. Trimming left V 4 bases short and J 2 bases short, with 12 bases between. The CDR3 loop is CSAISDSTYEQYF. DNA of the CDR3: TGCAGTGCTATATCGGACTCGACCTACGAGCAGTACTTC.

The chain employs TRBV24-1 and TRBJ2-1; TRBD2 aligns across 10 bases. This CDR3 is 15 amino acids long. V was pared by 4 bases and J by 8 bases, with 7 bases of the junction left unmatched. Germline CDR1 and CDR2: KGHDR and SFDVKD. DNA for the CDR3: TGTGCCACCAGTGACCCTAGCGGGAGTGGGGATGAGCAGTTCTTC. Translation: CATSDPSGSGDEQFF.

This clonotype was detected ten times or more. The V and J genes are TRBV20-1 and TRBJ1-5; no clear D gene. Deletions cut 0 bases from V and 2 bases from J, with 14 bases between. This CDR3 spans 16 amino acids. In germline, CDR1 is DFQATT, CDR2 SNEGSKA (reference sequence). CDR3 sequence (DNA): TGCAGTGCTAGAGATAAGCGGGTAGGCGGCAATCAGCCCCAGCATTTT. It yields the protein CSARDKRVGGNQPQHF.

The V call is TRBV5-1, the J call TRBJ1-2, with TRBD1 identical over 7 bases. The trim removed 0 bases at V and 3 bases at J, leaving 8 bases unmatched. The CDR3 extends over 16 amino acids. CDR1 and CDR2 from the germline V gene are SGHRS and YFSETQ. CDR3 DNA: TGCGCCAGCAGCTTGGGCGCAGGGGGAGTAGACTATGGCTACACCTTC. Its protein product is CASSLGAGGVDYGYTF. Variable domain in full (rest from reference TRBV5-1 and TRBJ1-2): KAGVTQTPRYLIKTRGQQVTLSCSPISGHRSVSWYQQTPGQGLQFLFEYFSETQRNKGNFPGRFSGRQFSNSRSEMNVSTLELGDSALYLCASSLGAGGVDYGYTFGSGTRLTVV.

This chain uses TRBV10-1 with TRBJ2-7, with TRBD1 identical over 7 bases. J lost 7 bases, V lost 6 bases, and 15 bases had no gene match. The germline V gene has CDR1 WNHNN and CDR2 SYGVQD (reference sequence). The CDR3 covers 15 residues. CDR3: CASSPDRSGTGEQYF. DNA of the CDR3: TGCGCCAGCAGCCCGGACAGGTCGGGCACCGGGGAGCAGTACTTC.

This clonotype was picked up many times. This rearrangement joins TRBV7-2 to TRBJ1-4, with D possibly being TRBD1 (6 bases). CDR1 is SGHTA, CDR2 FQGNSA, per germline. V shed 1 base and J shed 8 bases, with 17 bases lying between them. The CDR3 contains 16 residues. The DNA of the CDR3 is TGTGCCAGCAGCTTAGAGGGCAGGGGAACAAGGGAAAAACTGTTTTTT. Its protein product is CASSLEGRGTREKLFF. Filled out from reference TRBV7-2 and TRBJ1-4, the complete variable domain reads GAGVSQSPSNKVTEKGKDVELRCDPISGHTALYWYRQSLGQGLEFLIYFQGNSAPDKSGLPSDRFSAERTGGSVSTLTIQRTQQEDSAVYLCASSLEGRGTREKLFFGSGTQLSVL.

CDR3 DNA: TGTGCCAGTAGTATAGCAGGGGAGATTAGCGAGCAGCCCCAGCATTTT. This translates into CASSIAGEISEQPQHF. This chain uses TRBV19 with TRBJ1-5, with D possibly TRBD1 on 6 matching bases. The CDR3 covers 16 residues. Trimming cost V 1 base and J 7 bases, with 17 bases left between them. Germline assignment: CDR1 LNHDA and CDR2 SQIVND (reference sequence).

This clonotype was seen only a few times. The chain links TRBV15 to TRBJ2-5; no definite D call. The CDR3 is 12 amino acids. V was shortened by 1 base and J by 5 bases, with 5 bases between the two germline ends. Germline loops: CDR1 LNHNV, CDR2 YYDKDF (reference sequence). This CDR3 reads CATSRGTETQYF. As DNA, the CDR3 is TGTGCCACCAGCAGAGGGACCGAGACCCAGTACTTC.